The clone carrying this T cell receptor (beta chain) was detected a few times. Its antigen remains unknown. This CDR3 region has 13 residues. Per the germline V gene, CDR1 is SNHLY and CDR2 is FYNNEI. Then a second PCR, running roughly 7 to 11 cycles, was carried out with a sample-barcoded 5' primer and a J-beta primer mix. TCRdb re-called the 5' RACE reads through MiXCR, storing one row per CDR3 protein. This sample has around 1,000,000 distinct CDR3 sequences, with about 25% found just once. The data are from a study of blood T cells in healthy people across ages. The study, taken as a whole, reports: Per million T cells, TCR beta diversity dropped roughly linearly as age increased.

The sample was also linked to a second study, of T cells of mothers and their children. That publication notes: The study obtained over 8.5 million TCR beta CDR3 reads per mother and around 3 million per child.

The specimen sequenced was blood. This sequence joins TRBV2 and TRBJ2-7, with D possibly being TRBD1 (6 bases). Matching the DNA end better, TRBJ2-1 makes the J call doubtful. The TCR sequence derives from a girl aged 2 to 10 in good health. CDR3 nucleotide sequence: TGTGCCAGCAGTGAGAGGGGGTTCAATGAGCAGTTCTTC. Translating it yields CASSERGFNEQFF.